The sequence of this T cell receptor (beta chain) was determined in a study of control samples from healthy donors and cancer patients. Here immunoSEQ multiplex PCR was the method, and the copy in TCRdb shows in-frame clones only, minus some. Among 95,000 to 130,000 clones listed, 85% to 90% were seen once. V shed 4 bases and J shed 6 bases, with 14 bases lying between them. Germline CDR1 and CDR2: LGHDT and YNNKEL (reference sequence). This CDR3 spans 14 amino acids. The material sequenced was PBMCs. This clonotype originated in a woman aged 50 to 60 with colorectal cancer. The rearrangement links TRBV3-1 (or the pseudogene TRBV3-2) to TRBJ2-3; D is uncertain. The CDR3 DNA follows: TGTGCCAGCAGCCCCGGGCCCTCCGGGGATACGCAGTATTTT. Translating it yields CASSPGPSGDTQYF.